This entry lists 15 T cell receptor beta chains sequenced from one sample in a study of shared clonotypes between healthy human individuals. TCRdb's table, derived via immunoSEQ multiplex PCR, lists solely in-frame clones and lacks some. The table records around 88,000 clones, 60% to 75% of them present only once. The sequenced material came from memory CD8+ T cells sorted from blood. This sample's subset: CD45RO+ cells pooled with CCR7-negative TemRA cells. All receptors derive from a young man in good health.

This chain joins TRBV5-5 and TRBJ2-7; tentatively, D is TRBD2 (7 bases). Trimming took 3 bases from V and 0 from J, leaving 13 bases between them. CDR3 size: 15 residues. The germline CDR1 and CDR2 sequences are SGHKS and YYEKEE (reference sequence). The CDR3 DNA follows: TGTGCCAGCAGCTGGGGAGGGGGGAGCTCCTACGAGCAGTACTTC. Its translation: CASSWGGGSSYEQYF.

V usage is TRBV6-6 and J usage is TRBJ1-1; no clear D. Germline CDR1 and CDR2: MNHNY and SVGAGI (reference sequence). CDR3 length: 11 residues. V was shortened by 6 bases and J by 6 bases, with 8 bases between the two germline ends. CDR3 amino acids: CASSWQSEAFF. In nucleotides, the CDR3 is TGTGCCAGCAGCTGGCAGTCTGAAGCTTTCTTT.

The chain recombines TRBV11-2 with TRBJ2-2; D not resolved. Germline values: CDR1 SGHAT, CDR2 FQNNGV. This CDR3 comprises 12 residues. The V end lost 5 bases, the J end lost 5 bases, and 6 bases lay between the germline ends. The CDR3 sequence: CASSPYTGELFF. In nucleotides, the CDR3 is TGTGCCAGCAGCCCCTATACCGGGGAGCTGTTTTTT. Full variable domain (rest looked up from reference TRBV11-2 and TRBJ2-2): EAGVAQSPRYKIIEKRQSVAFWCNPISGHATLYWYQQILGQGPKLLIQFQNNGVVDDSQLPKDRFSAERLKGVDSTLKIQPAKLEDSAVYLCASSPYTGELFFGEGSRLTVL.

Note on this clone: A much larger clone sits a single nucleotide away, making a read error possible. Other DNA sequences in this sample translate to the same CDR3. The rearrangement joins TRBV5-5 to TRBJ1-1; D gene uncertain. CDR3 length: 13 residues. V gave up 2 bases and J gave up 1 base, with 6 bases separating them. The germline V gene has CDR1 SGHKS and CDR2 YYEKEE (reference sequence). CDR3 residues: CASSLSENTEAFF. As DNA, the CDR3 is TGTGCCAGCAGCTTATCGGAGAACACTGAAGCTTTCTTT.

This clone was counted a few times. The rearrangement uses TRBV6-5 and TRBJ1-5, with D tentatively TRBD1 (6 bases). From germline, CDR1 is MNHEY and CDR2 SVGAGI. V lost 5 bases and J 7 bases, leaving 15 bases between the germline ends. The CDR3 loop spans 14 amino acids. CDR3 region: CASSEAGEAQPQHF. CDR3 DNA sequence: TGTGCCAGCAGTGAGGCAGGGGAAGCGCAGCCCCAGCATTTT.

The chain employs TRBV28 and TRBJ1-5; TRBD1 matches 8 bases. With 3 bases clipped from V and 1 base from J, the junction kept 5 bases outside the gene matches. This CDR3 spans 16 amino acids. Germline V gene lookup returns CDR1 MDHEN and CDR2 SYDVKM. The CDR3 sequence is CASSFSGGGSNQPQHF. The CDR3, as DNA: TGTGCCAGCAGTTTTTCAGGGGGCGGAAGCAATCAGCCCCAGCATTTT.

V and J are TRBV4-2 and TRBJ2-6; D unclear. Germline CDR1 and CDR2: LGHNA and YNFKEQ. The CDR3 runs 14 residues. Trimming stripped 6 bases from V and 5 bases from J, with 11 bases between. CDR3: CASRLQSRANVLTF. The CDR3 region has the DNA TGTGCCAGCAGGTTACAAAGTCGGGCCAACGTCCTGACTTTC.

In regard to this clone: This is likely an artifact of a read error, given a far larger clone one base away. The chain combines TRBV4-3 with TRBJ1-1; the D is unclear. V lost 5 bases to trimming and J lost 1 base, with 5 bases between them. Germline V CDR1 and CDR2: LGHNA, YSLEER. This CDR3 has 12 amino acids. The CDR3 loop is CASSYENTEAFF. CDR3 sequence (DNA): TGCGCCAGCAGCTATGAGAACACTGAAGCTTTCTTT.

The chain recombines TRBV5-1 with TRBJ2-3; 8 bases fit TRBD2. Germline values: CDR1 SGHRS, CDR2 YFSETQ. Trimming cost V 1 base and J 3 bases; bases outside gene matches: 4. The CDR3 loop spans 15 amino acids. DNA for the CDR3: TGCGCCAGCAGCTTGTCACCGGGAGGGACAGATACGCAGTATTTT. Translated, it gives CASSLSPGGTDTQYF. Full variable domain (rest looked up from reference TRBV5-1 and TRBJ2-3): KAGVTQTPRYLIKTRGQQVTLSCSPISGHRSVSWYQQTPGQGLQFLFEYFSETQRNKGNFPGRFSGRQFSNSRSEMNVSTLELGDSALYLCASSLSPGGTDTQYFGPGTRLTVL.

The chain couples TRBV7-9 to TRBJ2-1; 7 bases agree with TRBD1. V dropped 6 bases and J dropped 4; count of bases not matched to a gene: 9. This CDR3 has 15 amino acids. Germline CDR1 and CDR2: SEHNR and FQNEAQ (reference sequence). The CDR3 protein is CASRTDRDPYNEQFF. The CDR3 DNA reads as TGTGCCAGCAGGACCGACAGGGACCCTTACAATGAGCAGTTCTTC.

The chain carries TRBV7-2 and TRBJ2-6; D unclear. The CDR3 is 17 amino acids. The ends were cut back, 1 base at V and 0 bases at J, with 10 bases in the middle. CDR1 is SGHTA, CDR2 FQGNSA, per germline. CDR3 loop: CASSLVSTNSGANVLTF. CDR3 DNA sequence: TGTGCCAGCAGCTTAGTCTCCACTAACTCTGGGGCCAACGTCCTGACTTTC.

The chain is built from TRBV11-2 and TRBJ2-7; 8 bases fit TRBD1. Unmatched junction bases numbered 5, after V lost 3 bases and J lost 4 bases. The CDR3 covers 14 residues. Germline CDR1 and CDR2: SGHAT and FQNNGV. The CDR3 sequence: CASSLGTGEYEQYF. The CDR3 region has the DNA TGTGCCAGCAGCTTGGGGACAGGAGAATACGAGCAGTACTTC.

Turning to this clone: The likely explanation is a read error, given a far larger clone one base away. In the same sample, other DNA sequences code for this CDR3. The chain couples TRBV6-4 to TRBJ2-3, with 11 bases aligning to TRBD2. The germline gives CDR1 MRHNA, CDR2 SNTAGT. J was trimmed by 3 bases and V by 2 bases; bases with no gene match: 1. The CDR3 covers 15 residues. The CDR3 sequence is CASSDGTSGTDTQYF. CDR3 nucleotides: TGTGCCAGCAGTGACGGGACTAGCGGTACAGATACGCAGTATTTT.

This chain uses TRBV11-2 with TRBJ2-7; possibly TRBD2 for D (6 bases). CDR3 length: 15 residues. The germline V gene encodes CDR1 SGHAT and CDR2 FQNNGV. The V end was cut by 1 base, the J end by 2 bases, with 12 bases between. CDR3 amino acids: CASSLVAGPPYEQYF. The CDR3 DNA sequence: TGTGCCAGCAGCTTAGTGGCGGGGCCACCCTACGAGCAGTACTTC.

V and J are TRBV4-3 and TRBJ2-3, with 8 bases matching TRBD2. The CDR3 is 15 residues long. Germline values: CDR1 LGHNA, CDR2 YSLEER. Trimming took 0 bases from V and 3 from J; bases not matched to a gene: 2. Here the CDR3 reads CASSQDSGGTDTQYF. For the CDR3, the DNA is TGCGCCAGCAGCCAAGATTCGGGGGGGACAGATACGCAGTATTTT.